These 5 T cell receptor beta chains were all obtained from the same sample, sequenced in a study of shared clonotypes between healthy human individuals. Here immunoSEQ multiplex PCR was the method, and the copy in TCRdb shows in-frame clones only, minus some. This table holds around 2.5 million clones, roughly 93% found once. The sequenced sample was naive CD4+ T cells from PBMCs. Specified subset: CD45RA+ positively selected. The receptors originated from a man between 18 and 29 years old in good health. Some clones in this sample may be carry-over from other donors' samples.

The J gene is TRBJ2-5, the V gene TRBV7-9, with TRBD1 as a possible D gene (6 bases). This CDR3 region has 16 residues. Germline values: CDR1 SEHNR, CDR2 FQNEAQ (reference sequence). V gave up 0 bases and J gave up 2 bases, with 13 bases separating them. The CDR3 sequence: CASSLAPHREQETQYF. Written as DNA, the CDR3 is TGTGCCAGCAGCTTAGCCCCCCACAGGGAACAAGAGACCCAGTACTTC.

As regards this clone: Other DNA sequences in the sample encode the same CDR3. This chain joins TRBV19 and TRBJ2-3; TRBD1 agrees at 7 bases. The CDR3 covers 15 residues. Germline loops: CDR1 LNHDA, CDR2 SQIVND (reference sequence). The V segment lost 1 base and the J segment 2 bases; nucleotides outside the gene matches: 3. CDR3 DNA sequence: TGTGCCAGTAGTATAGGAGGGGGCTCCACAGATACGCAGTATTTT. Residues: CASSIGGGSTDTQYF.

The gene calls are TRBV15 and TRBJ1-5, with no clear D. In germline, CDR1 is LNHNV, CDR2 YYDKDF (reference sequence). CDR3 size: 15 residues. Deletions cut 8 bases from V and 0 bases from J, with 14 bases between. CDR3 residues: CATRSGPYSNQPQHF. CDR3 DNA sequence: TGTGCCACCCGCTCGGGCCCCTATAGCAATCAGCCCCAGCATTTT.

The chain couples TRBV7-3 to TRBJ2-7; D is unresolved. V was cut by 0 bases and J by 6 bases, with 9 bases left in between. The germline CDR1 and CDR2 sequences are SGHTA and FQGTGA. The CDR3 is 13 amino acids. CDR3 protein: CASSLTPIREQYF. The CDR3 DNA follows: TGTGCCAGCAGCTTAACTCCGATCCGCGAGCAGTACTTC.

V is TRBV5-4 and J is TRBJ1-1; the D gene is possibly TRBD1 (6 bases). This CDR3 region has 14 residues. CDR1 is SGHNT, CDR2 YYREEE, per germline (reference sequence). V lost 6 bases and J lost 5, with 17 bases in between. Here the CDR3 DNA reads TGTGCCAGCACCCAGGGGCAGGGTAGGACTGAAGCTTTCTTT. This gives the protein CASTQGQGRTEAFF.